The 23 T cell receptor beta chains below were found in one sample sequenced in a study of T cells in Graves' hyperthyroidism and ophthalmopathy. Researchers took RNA transcripts and amplified the TCR beta CDR3 regions from them. A set of HTBI primers served as the primers for a first-round RT-PCR of the TCR CDR3. One entry per CDR3 protein results from TCRdb running MiXCR on the multiplex PCR reads. The profile shows nearly 750,000 distinct CDR3 sequences, under 45% of them singletons. The material sequenced was blood. The origin of the receptors is a woman aged 40 to 55 with Graves' hyperthyroidism.

This clonotype showed up many times. The CDR3 sequence: CAIRRGQGGTEAFF. CDR3 in DNA: TGTGCCATCAGGAGGGGACAGGGAGGCACTGAAGCTTTCTTT. The V and J genes are TRBV10-3 and TRBJ1-1, with 9 bases identical to TRBD1. The V gene end was trimmed by 6 bases and the J gene end by 4 bases; junction bases not matched to a gene: 6. The CDR3 totals 14 residues. Germline V gives CDR1 ENHRY, CDR2 SYGVKD.

This clonotype occurred many times. The chain combines TRBV25-1 with TRBJ1-5; 9 bases agree with TRBD1. Looked up from germline, CDR1 is MGHDK and CDR2 is SYGVNS. V trimming: 4 bases; J trimming: 6 bases; junction bases outside the gene matches: 1. The CDR3 has 13 residues. The CDR3 protein is CASSVGQGQPQHF. The CDR3 region has the DNA TGTGCCAGCAGTGTGGGACAGGGTCAGCCCCAGCATTTT.

The chain is built from TRBV29-1 and TRBJ2-7; no clear D gene. Germline CDR1 SQVTM, CDR2 ANQGSEA. Between the trimmed V and J ends, which lost 4 bases and 3 bases, there was a span of 19 bases. There are 15 residues in the CDR3. The CDR3 DNA sequence: TGCAGCGTTGTAGGCTACCTTGCCAATCACTACGAGCAGTACTTC. It specifies CSVVGYLANHYEQYF.

The rearrangement joins TRBV7-2 to TRBJ1-2, with 7 bases that match TRBD1. The CDR3 runs 16 residues. Germline V gene data show CDR1 as SGHTA and CDR2 as FQGNSA. V lost 1 base to trimming and J lost 4 bases; unmatched junction nucleotides: 9. DNA for the CDR3: TGTGCCAGCAGCTTAGGAAGGACAGGAGCCTCCTATGGCTACACCTTC. This gives the protein CASSLGRTGASYGYTF.

This clonotype was found many times. The chain recombines TRBV7-9 with TRBJ2-5, with D hard to call. Germline CDR1 and CDR2: SEHNR and FQNEAQ (reference sequence). This CDR3 is built from 13 residues. The V end was cut by 5 bases, the J end by 5 bases, with 12 bases between. The CDR3 coding sequence is TGTGCCAGCAGCGGGTGGGGTTCCGAGACCCAGTACTTC. Translation: CASSGWGSETQYF. The variable domain in full, completed from reference TRBV7-9 and TRBJ2-5, reads DTGVSQNPRHKITKRGQNVTFRCDPISEHNRLYWYRQTLGQGPEFLTYFQNEAQLEKSRLLSDRFSAERPKGSFSTLEIQRTEQGDSAMYLCASSGWGSETQYFGPGTRLLVL.

This clonotype has at least ten counts. The chain recombines TRBV7-8 with TRBJ2-7; perhaps TRBD2 as D (5 bases). This CDR3 spans 16 amino acids. Per the germline V gene, CDR1 is SGHVS and CDR2 is FQNEAQ. V lost 5 bases and J 4 bases, leaving 21 bases between the germline ends. The CDR3, as DNA: TGTGCCAGCAGCCTTCCCGTGAGTTTTCGGGGTTACGAGCAGTACTTC. Amino acids: CASSLPVSFRGYEQYF.

The V call is TRBV6-5, the J call TRBJ1-1; D remains unclear. Germline V CDR1 and CDR2: MNHEY, SVGAGI. The V and J ends lost 0 bases and 6 bases respectively, with 8 bases between them. The CDR3 length is 13 residues. The CDR3 DNA is TGTGCCAGCAGTTACTCGCGAAGGGCTGAAGCTTTCTTT. Amino acid sequence: CASSYSRRAEAFF.

This clonotype was seen many times. V gene TRBV7-6 combines with J gene TRBJ2-7, with 8 bases aligning to TRBD1. CDR3 length: 15 residues. Trimming removed 2 bases from V and 2 bases from J; junction bases left unmatched: 5. Germline V gene lookup returns CDR1 SGHVS and CDR2 FNYEAQ. In DNA, the CDR3 is TGTGCCAGCAGCTTATACAGGGGGAGTGCCTACGAGCAGTACTTC. Residues: CASSLYRGSAYEQYF.

The chain links TRBV7-2 to TRBJ2-5; TRBD2 aligns across 8 bases. CDR3 length: 16 amino acids. The germline V gene has CDR1 SGHTA and CDR2 FQGNSA. The J segment lost 2 bases and the V segment lost 5 bases, leaving 10 bases of the junction unmatched. This chain's CDR3 is CASSPGRGGSQETQYF. DNA of the CDR3: TGTGCCAGCAGCCCAGGTCGGGGGGGCTCGCAAGAGACCCAGTACTTC.

This clonotype was counted ten times or more. The gene calls are TRBV9 and TRBJ1-2; weak D call: TRBD1 (5 bases). CDR1 is SGDLS and CDR2 is YYNGEE in the germline V gene. The CDR3 extends over 13 amino acids. Trimming stripped 7 bases from V and 0 bases from J, with 10 bases between. The CDR3 reads CASGGATNYGYTF. The CDR3 nucleotides read TGTGCCAGCGGAGGGGCAACTAACTATGGCTACACCTTC.

This clonotype is a singleton in its sample. This chain uses TRBV25-1 with TRBJ1-1; TRBD1 agrees at 8 bases. Trimming cost V 9 bases and J 4 bases; bases outside gene matches: 13. The germline V gene encodes CDR1 MGHDK and CDR2 SYGVNS. The CDR3 is 15 amino acids. The CDR3 reads CASSTLDRGSTEAFF. The CDR3 DNA reads TGTGCCAGTTCTACCCTCGACAGGGGAAGCACTGAAGCTTTCTTT.

This clonotype was detected only a few times. This sequence joins TRBV12-3 or TRBV12-4 and TRBJ1-6, with D possibly being TRBD1 (6 bases). This CDR3 region has 15 residues. Trimming shortened V by 8 bases and J by 1 base, and 12 bases separated the two germline ends. In nucleotides, the CDR3 is TGTGCCAGCGGGTCAGGGACATCCTATAATTCACCCCTCCACTTT. It is translated as CASGSGTSYNSPLHF.

At least ten counts were recorded for this clonotype. The chain recombines TRBV20-1 with TRBJ2-5; no reliable D call. The CDR3 contains 13 residues. V was trimmed by 1 base and J by 5 bases, leaving 11 bases between them. Germline CDR1 reads DFQATT; CDR2 reads SNEGSKA (reference sequence). CDR3 region: CSARGAPAETQYF. DNA of the CDR3: TGCAGTGCTAGAGGGGCCCCTGCGGAGACCCAGTACTTC.

This clonotype has a handful of counts. This rearrangement joins TRBV3-1 to TRBJ1-2; TRBD1 might be the D (5 bases). This CDR3 spans 13 amino acids. Germline V gene sequence: CDR1 LGHDT, CDR2 YNNKEL (reference sequence). V was clipped by 4 bases and J by 3 bases, with 9 bases between them. DNA of the CDR3: TGTGCCAGCAGCCCGGACATACACTATGGCTACACCTTC. Residues: CASSPDIHYGYTF. Full variable domain (rest looked up from reference TRBV3-1 and TRBJ1-2): DTAVSQTPKYLVTQMGNDKSIKCEQNLGHDTMYWYKQDSKKFLKIMFSYNNKELIINETVPNRFSPKSPDKAHLNLHINSLELGDSAVYFCASSPDIHYGYTFGSGTRLTVV.

The gene calls are TRBV6-5 and TRBJ1-5; D is undetermined. Germline values: CDR1 MNHEY, CDR2 SVGAGI. The V end was cut by 7 bases, the J end by 0 bases, with 13 bases between. This CDR3 has 15 amino acids. CDR3 coding DNA: TGTGCCAGCACTGAATTTGGGGATAGCAATCAGCCCCAGCATTTT. It encodes CASTEFGDSNQPQHF.

This clonotype has ten or more counts. The gene calls are TRBV29-1 and TRBJ2-5, with a possible D match to TRBD2 (6 bases). The germline gives CDR1 SQVTM, CDR2 ANQGSEA. The CDR3 is made up of 15 amino acids. V was clipped by 6 bases and J by 0 bases, with 17 bases between them. The DNA of the CDR3 is TGCAGCGTAAGAATGTCCGCTAGCGACCAAGAGACCCAGTACTTC. Amino acids: CSVRMSASDQETQYF.

This clonotype was seen ten or more times. The gene calls are TRBV2 and TRBJ1-1, with a weak D call TRBD1 (6 bases). This CDR3 contains 14 residues. Germline loops: CDR1 SNHLY, CDR2 FYNNEI. Between the trimmed V and J ends, which lost 5 bases and 1 base, there was a span of 11 bases. The CDR3 loop reads CASSLQGPNTEAFF. As DNA, the CDR3 is TGTGCCAGCAGTCTACAGGGCCCGAACACTGAAGCTTTCTTT.

This rearrangement joins TRBV7-9 to TRBJ2-5; TRBD1 matches at 9 bases. V shed 1 base and J 5 bases; nucleotides not matched to a gene: 8. Germline CDR1 and CDR2: SEHNR and FQNEAQ (reference sequence). This CDR3 region has 16 residues. The CDR3 DNA follows: TGTGCCAGCAGCTTAGGGGGGACAGGGTTTGGGGAGACCCAGTACTTC. Its protein product is CASSLGGTGFGETQYF.

This clonotype was recorded at least ten times. The chain is built from TRBV7-9 and TRBJ1-6; 10 bases match TRBD1. Germline V gene lookup returns CDR1 SEHNR and CDR2 FQNEAQ (reference sequence). CDR3 length: 15 amino acids. Unmatched junction bases numbered 5, after V lost 5 bases and J lost 7 bases. The CDR3 spells CASSPETGGNSPLHF. DNA of the CDR3: TGTGCCAGCAGCCCAGAGACAGGGGGCAATTCACCCCTCCACTTT.

V usage is TRBV7-9 and J usage is TRBJ2-7, with D possibly matching TRBD1 (5 bases). Germline CDR1 is SEHNR and CDR2 is FQNEAQ (reference sequence). CDR3 length: 14 amino acids. Trimming took off 5 bases at V and 5 bases at J, with 16 bases between the two ends. The CDR3 region is CASSRGQMGNEQYF. Here the CDR3 DNA reads TGTGCCAGCAGCAGGGGCCAGATGGGGAACGAGCAGTACTTC.

CDR3 sequence reads: CASSVFQGAWETQYF. The CDR3, as DNA: TGTGCCAGCAGCGTTTTCCAGGGGGCTTGGGAGACCCAGTACTTC. This chain connects TRBV7-2 to TRBJ2-5, with TRBD1 identical over 8 bases. The CDR3 is 15 amino acids. CDR1 and CDR2 from the germline V gene are SGHTA and FQGNSA. J gave up 5 bases and V 5 bases, and 10 bases lay outside the gene matches.

The chain combines TRBV15 with TRBJ2-3, with a possible D match to TRBD2 (6 bases). Deletions cut 5 bases from V and 0 bases from J, with 12 bases between. The CDR3 runs to 15 residues. Germline CDR1 and CDR2: LNHNV and YYDKDF (reference sequence). The CDR3 loop is CATSWRDPSTDTQYF. CDR3 DNA sequence: TGTGCCACCAGCTGGAGGGACCCGAGCACAGATACGCAGTATTTT.

This clonotype was detected a few times. The rearrangement links TRBV7-7 to TRBJ2-7; D not resolved. The ends were cut back, 3 bases at V and 0 bases at J, with 21 bases in the middle. The CDR3 is made up of 18 amino acids. Germline V gives CDR1 SSHAT, CDR2 FNYEAQ (reference sequence). Written as DNA, the CDR3 is TGTGCCAGCAGCTTGGGCAAGGGTTTTTTTAAGAGCTCCTACGAGCAGTACTTC. Translating gives CASSLGKGFFKSSYEQYF.